These 22 T cell receptor beta chains came from one sample sequenced in a study of blood T cell repertoires in COVID-19. Generated by immunoSEQ multiplex PCR, the TCRdb table keeps only in-frame clones and is missing some. The sample shows roughly 100,000 clones, around 87% of them seen only once. Sequencing used peripheral blood. These receptors were collected from a woman aged 50 to 60 with COVID-19, enrolled during active disease.

The CDR3 protein is CASSPISNSPLHF. Written as DNA, the CDR3 is TGTGCCAGCAGCCCCATCAGTAATTCACCCCTCCACTTT. This sequence joins TRBV3-1 (or the pseudogene TRBV3-2) and TRBJ1-6; D remains ambiguous. The ends were cut back, 4 bases at V and 6 bases at J, with 7 bases in the middle. CDR3 length: 13 amino acids. CDR1 is LGHDT, CDR2 YNNKEL, per germline (reference sequence).

The chain joins TRBV6-2 or TRBV6-3 to TRBJ2-1; 8 bases are shared with TRBD2. The CDR3 length is 16 residues. CDR1 and CDR2 from the germline V gene are MNHEY and SVGEGT. V was clipped by 6 bases and J by 5 bases; unmatched bases: 12. The CDR3 reads CASSSGLAPSNNEQFF. In DNA form, the CDR3 reads TGTGCCAGCAGCAGCGGACTAGCCCCTTCTAACAATGAGCAGTTCTTC.

This rearrangement joins TRBV6-6 to TRBJ1-1, with TRBD1 as a possible D gene (6 bases). This CDR3 has 13 residues. Trimming pared 8 bases from V and 2 bases from J, leaving 12 bases between. Germline loops: CDR1 MNHNY, CDR2 SVGAGI (reference sequence). The CDR3 sequence: CASLNRVNTEAFF. The CDR3, as DNA: TGTGCCAGCCTAAACAGGGTCAACACTGAAGCTTTCTTT.

The CDR3 reads CASSRATYEQYF. Here the CDR3 DNA reads TGTGCCAGCAGCCGGGCGACCTACGAGCAGTACTTC. This rearrangement joins TRBV3-1 (or the pseudogene TRBV3-2) to TRBJ2-7; no clear D. CDR3 length: 12 residues. Trimming cost V 4 bases and J 2 bases, with 6 bases left between them. Germline CDR1 and CDR2: LGHDT and YNNKEL (reference sequence).

This rearrangement joins TRBV4-1 to TRBJ2-1, with TRBD2 identical over 12 bases. The ends lost 3 bases at V and 5 bases at J; junction bases unmatched: 11. The V gene's germline CDR1 is MGHRA and CDR2 YSYEKL. The CDR3 is made up of 18 amino acids. The CDR3 loop is CASSHTVPLAGGHNEQFF. Written as DNA, the CDR3 is TGCGCCAGCAGCCACACCGTACCGCTAGCGGGGGGGCACAATGAGCAGTTCTTC.

The V call is TRBV19, the J call TRBJ1-5; maybe TRBD1 (6 bases). V was pared by 5 bases and J by 5 bases, with 16 bases between. There are 15 residues in the CDR3. CDR1 and CDR2 from the germline V gene are LNHDA and SQIVND (reference sequence). CDR3 sequence (DNA): TGTGCCAGTAGTGTCCAGGCGGGGGCGGATCAGCCCCAGCATTTT. It is translated as CASSVQAGADQPQHF.

This clone was seen only a few times. The chain has TRBV18 and TRBJ1-3; D gene unclear. Trimming pared 3 bases from V and 0 bases from J, leaving 12 bases between. The CDR3 sequence is 16 residues long. Germline-derived CDR1 and CDR2 are KGHSH and LQKENI. CDR3 amino acids: CASSPEAAISGNTIYF. Here the CDR3 DNA reads TGTGCCAGCTCACCTGAGGCAGCTATCTCTGGAAACACCATATATTTT.

The rearrangement links TRBV7-9 to TRBJ2-7; 10 nucleotides match TRBD1. The junction had 11 bases not matched to a gene; V was cut back by 2 bases and J by 1 base. This CDR3 contains 18 residues. Germline loops: CDR1 SEHNR, CDR2 FQNEAQ (reference sequence). The CDR3 loop is CASSLSAGTGDKSYEQYF. The DNA of the CDR3 is TGTGCCAGCAGCTTAAGTGCCGGGACAGGGGACAAATCCTACGAGCAGTACTTC. Together with reference TRBV7-9 and TRBJ2-7, the CDR3 gives the full variable domain: DTGVSQNPRHKITKRGQNVTFRCDPISEHNRLYWYRQTLGQGPEFLTYFQNEAQLEKSRLLSDRFSAERPKGSFSTLEIQRTEQGDSAMYLCASSLSAGTGDKSYEQYFGPGTRLTVT.

The chain links TRBV28 to TRBJ1-2; no clear D. The CDR3 is made up of 16 amino acids. Germline lookup yields CDR1 MDHEN and CDR2 SYDVKM. Between the trimmed V and J ends, which lost 7 bases and 4 bases, there was a span of 22 bases. The CDR3 sequence: CASNKDSDPGSYGYTF. The CDR3 DNA sequence: TGTGCCAGCAACAAAGATTCTGACCCCGGGAGCTATGGCTACACCTTC.

The CDR3 DNA is TGCGCCAGCAGCCCCGGTAGGCCCCCTTCGGGAAACATTCAGTACTTC. As protein: CASSPGRPPSGNIQYF. V usage is TRBV10-2 and J usage is TRBJ2-4; D gene ambiguous. Trimming removed 6 bases from V and 6 bases from J, with 21 bases in between. Germline V gene data show CDR1 as WSHSY and CDR2 as SAAADI. The CDR3 loop spans 16 amino acids.

In its sample, this clone was seen a few times. This chain joins TRBV4-1 and TRBJ1-5; TRBD1 matches at 8 bases. CDR3 length: 18 residues. V was pared by 3 bases and J by 6 bases, with 16 bases of the junction left unmatched. Germline assignment: CDR1 MGHRA and CDR2 YSYEKL. DNA for the CDR3: TGCGCCAGCAGCCACTCCTCGGACGGACAGGGAGCTTTTCAGCCCCAGCATTTT. The encoded protein is CASSHSSDGQGAFQPQHF.

The chain is built from TRBV28 and TRBJ2-7, with 7 nucleotides matching TRBD2. V lost 7 bases to trimming and J lost 3 bases; unmatched junction nucleotides: 9. The CDR3 has 14 residues. CDR1 is MDHEN, CDR2 SYDVKM, per germline. For the CDR3, the DNA is TGTGCCAGCACAGACTTCGGACTAGTCTACGAGCAGTACTTC. Its protein is CASTDFGLVYEQYF.

The V call is TRBV5-4, the J call TRBJ1-6, with D perhaps matching TRBD1 (5 bases). Trimming cost V 2 bases and J 4 bases, with 7 bases left between them. Germline V CDR1 and CDR2: SGHNT, YYREEE (reference sequence). CDR3 length equals 14 residues. The CDR3 reads CASSLTGYNSPLHF. DNA of the CDR3: TGTGCCAGCAGCTTAACAGGATATAATTCACCCCTCCACTTT.

The chain employs TRBV6-5 and TRBJ2-1; maybe TRBD2 (7 bases). The CDR3 is made up of 15 amino acids. The V gene lost 4 bases and the J gene lost 5 bases, with 15 bases spanning the gap. CDR1 is MNHEY and CDR2 is SVGAGI in the germline V gene. This CDR3 is CASSSSTGGHNEQFF. CDR3 in DNA: TGTGCCAGCAGTTCCAGCACGGGGGGCCACAATGAGCAGTTCTTC.

This clone was found once. The J gene is TRBJ1-1, the V gene TRBV6-2 or TRBV6-3; 11 nucleotides agree with TRBD1. J was trimmed by 7 bases and V by 4 bases; bases with no gene match: 5. Germline V gene lookup returns CDR1 MNHEY and CDR2 SVGEGT. The CDR3 runs 14 residues. The CDR3 sequence: CASSSGQGADEAFF. As DNA, the CDR3 is TGTGCCAGCAGTTCCGGACAGGGGGCGGATGAAGCTTTCTTT.

This sequence joins TRBV10-3 and TRBJ1-5, with D unresolved. CDR1 is ENHRY, CDR2 SYGVKD, per germline. This CDR3 is 15 amino acids long. The germline V and J ends were trimmed by 2 bases and 4 bases, with 12 bases remaining between them. Here the CDR3 DNA reads TGTGCCATCAGTGAGGGGCGGGGTGATAATCAGCCCCAGCATTTT. Its protein is CAISEGRGDNQPQHF.

The chain carries TRBV28 and TRBJ2-7; TRBD1 is a possible D gene (6 bases). Trimming removed 10 bases from V and 1 base from J, with 17 bases in between. There are 14 residues in the CDR3. Per germline, CDR1 MDHEN and CDR2 SYDVKM. In DNA, the CDR3 is TGTGCCACCCTGCCCGGGACAAAGTCCTACGAGCAGTACTTC. As protein: CATLPGTKSYEQYF.

The V gene is TRBV29-1, the J gene TRBJ2-7; no reliable D call. Trimming removed 4 bases from V and 1 base from J, with 8 bases in between. There are 12 residues in the CDR3. Germline lookup yields CDR1 SQVTM and CDR2 ANQGSEA. Here the CDR3 DNA reads TGCAGCGTTGTGGCAGAATCCTACGAGCAGTACTTC. It is translated as CSVVAESYEQYF.

V gene TRBV19 combines with J gene TRBJ2-1, with 10 bases lining up with TRBD2. V lost 1 base and J lost 5; bases outside the gene matches: 2. Germline V lookup: CDR1 LNHDA, CDR2 SQIVND (reference sequence). This CDR3 has 15 residues. CDR3 sequence reads: CASSIGTSGHNEQFF. As DNA, the CDR3 is TGTGCCAGTAGTATAGGGACTAGCGGACACAATGAGCAGTTCTTC.

The chain uses TRBV7-2 and TRBJ2-7, with 9 bases aligning to TRBD2. Trimming took 6 bases from V and 3 from J; bases not matched to a gene: 9. This CDR3 region has 15 residues. CDR1 and CDR2 (germline): SGHTA, FQGNSA. The CDR3 here is CASRYAGGPSYEQYF. The CDR3 DNA follows: TGTGCCAGCAGATACGCGGGGGGGCCGAGCTACGAGCAGTACTTC.

The chain joins TRBV7-7 to TRBJ2-2, with D possibly being TRBD2 (5 bases). This CDR3 has 15 amino acids. V was clipped by 5 bases and J by 1 base, with 11 bases between them. Germline CDR1 is SSHAT and CDR2 is FNYEAQ (reference sequence). Here the CDR3 DNA reads TGTGCCAGCAGCATAAACAGCGGGAACACCGGGGAGCTGTTTTTT. It encodes CASSINSGNTGELFF. Full variable domain (missing parts from reference TRBV7-7 and TRBJ2-2): GAGVSQSPRYKVTKRGQDVTLRCDPISSHATLYWYQQALGQGPEFLTYFNYEAQPDKSGLPSDRFSAERPEGSISTLTIQRTEQRDSAMYRCASSINSGNTGELFFGEGSRLTVL.

The chain carries TRBV4-1 and TRBJ1-1; D is possibly TRBD1 (5 bases). CDR1 is MGHRA and CDR2 is YSYEKL in the germline V gene. This CDR3 has 13 residues. Trimming shortened V by 5 bases and J by 7 bases, and 14 bases separated the two germline ends. CDR3 DNA: TGCGCCAGCAGCTATCCGGGGGTTGATGAAGCTTTCTTT. Protein sequence: CASSYPGVDEAFF.